Presented here are 10 T cell receptor beta chains from one specimen sequenced in a study of response to subunit inactivated influenza vaccine. From the RT-PCR reads, TCRdb called clonotypes with MiXCR, one entry per CDR3 protein. The sample carries some 480,000 distinct CDR3 sequences, approximately 9.9% recorded once. Sequenced material: PBMCs from blood, taken about 40 days after vaccination. Receptor source: a man between 50 and 59 years old who received an inactivated influenza vaccine.

A remark on this clonotype: The junction shows a germline mismatch at one end, possibly a read error. J is TRBJ1-1 and V is TRBV14; 7 bases map to TRBD1. CDR1 SGHDN and CDR2 FVKESK come from the germline V gene. This CDR3 region has 15 residues. DNA for the CDR3: TGTGCCAGCAGCCAGACAGGGCAGGATGGCACTGAAGCTTACTTT. Translating gives CASSQTGQDGTEAYF.

A few counts support this clonotype. The genes are TRBV27 and TRBJ2-6, with D unclear. The V end lost 3 bases, the J end lost 0 bases, and 12 bases lay between the germline ends. The CDR3 contains 17 residues. CDR1 MNHEY and CDR2 SMNVEV come from the germline V gene (reference sequence). The CDR3: CASSFGLTDSGANVLTF. Here the CDR3 DNA reads TGTGCCAGCAGTTTCGGCCTGACGGACTCTGGGGCCAACGTCCTGACTTTC.

This clonotype appeared a few times. The J gene is TRBJ2-7, the V gene TRBV15; 8 bases map to TRBD1. The CDR3 extends over 15 amino acids. The V gene's germline CDR1 is LNHNV and CDR2 YYDKDF (reference sequence). V gave up 0 bases and J gave up 9 bases; unmatched junction bases: 10. CDR3 region: CATSRDPILGTGQYF. The CDR3, as DNA: TGTGCCACCAGCAGAGATCCAATTTTAGGGACAGGGCAGTACTTC.

This clonotype was seen ten or more times. CDR3 sequence reads: CSARDVRGSESYTF. The DNA of the CDR3 is TGCAGTGCTAGAGATGTGAGGGGGTCAGAGAGCTACACCTTC. The V gene is TRBV20-1, the J gene TRBJ1-2; possibly TRBD1 for D (6 bases). The CDR3 sequence is 14 residues long. Germline assignment: CDR1 DFQATT and CDR2 SNEGSKA (reference sequence). Deletions cut 0 bases from V and 9 bases from J, with 17 bases between.

This clonotype was observed at least ten times. V usage is TRBV29-1 and J usage is TRBJ2-3; 10 nucleotides line up with TRBD2. The CDR3 is 18 amino acids. Unmatched junction bases numbered 22, after V lost 6 bases and J lost 7 bases. Germline CDR1 is SQVTM and CDR2 is ANQGSEA. The DNA of the CDR3 is TGCAGCGTCGTATTGCTCCACGGACTAGCGGACAGTCGGAATACGCAGTATTTT. This sequence encodes CSVVLLHGLADSRNTQYF.

The chain employs TRBV29-1 and TRBJ1-5, with D hard to call. The V end lost 3 bases, the J end lost 6 bases, and 12 bases lay between the germline ends. Germline V gives CDR1 SQVTM, CDR2 ANQGSEA. The CDR3 length is 13 residues. The CDR3 protein is CSVETVPGQPQHF. As DNA, the CDR3 is TGCAGCGTTGAGACCGTACCCGGTCAGCCCCAGCATTTT.

This clonotype was counted between two and nine times. The V gene is TRBV10-3, the J gene TRBJ2-1; D is unclear. Looked up from germline, CDR1 is ENHRY and CDR2 is SYGVKD. V lost 2 bases and J lost 3, with 5 bases in between. The CDR3 extends over 13 amino acids. CDR3: CAISEPNYNEQFF. In DNA, the CDR3 is TGTGCCATCAGTGAGCCGAACTACAATGAGCAGTTCTTC.

This clonotype showed up just a few times. The chain recombines TRBV11-2 with TRBJ1-6; D unclear. Trimming took 2 bases from V and 7 from J, leaving 12 bases between them. CDR1 and CDR2 (germline): SGHAT, FQNNGV. This CDR3 is built from 15 residues. In nucleotides, the CDR3 is TGTGCCAGCAGCTTATATCGGGAGAGGAATTCACCCCTCCACTTT. This encodes CASSLYRERNSPLHF.

The J gene is TRBJ2-7, the V gene TRBV7-2; D is undetermined. Germline V gene sequence: CDR1 SGHTA, CDR2 FQGNSA. Trimming left V 1 base short and J 3 bases short, with 13 bases between. The CDR3 runs to 15 residues. This chain's CDR3 is CASSLGLAPLYEQYF. As DNA, the CDR3 is TGTGCCAGCAGCTTAGGGTTAGCTCCTCTCTACGAGCAGTACTTC.

This clonotype was picked up many times. The chain employs TRBV5-1 and TRBJ1-2, with 10 bases matching TRBD1. The CDR3 consists of 14 residues. In germline, CDR1 is SGHRS, CDR2 YFSETQ. V dropped 4 bases and J dropped 6; count of bases not matched to a gene: 6. CDR3 amino acids: CASSPGQGNHGYTF. CDR3 DNA: TGCGCCAGCAGCCCGGGACAGGGGAATCATGGCTACACCTTC.